The rows below give T cell receptor beta chains drawn from one sample of a study of beta chain features in type 1 diabetes. Repertoires were generated with immunoSEQ multiplex PCR, while TCRdb's copy carries only in-frame clones and drops some. The sample lists approximately 250,000 clones, about a tenth seen once, with around 0.017% in the top ten. Sequenced sample: naive CD4+ T cells from blood. The receptors here all came from a man in his thirties or forties with type 1 diabetes. CDR3s include the opening cysteine and the closing phenylalanine or tryptophan.

>TRBV18
CASSQGTGSQPQHF
>TRBV11-3
CASSSDRHNEQFF
>TRBV9
CASSPDRRGPYEQYF
>TRBV5-6
CASSLGTHLATNEKLFF
>TRBV27
CASSLGTGGSYEQYF
>TRBV10-3
CAISEGLYEQYF
>TRBV29-1
CSVVTEETQYF
>TRBV18
CASSPGLAGRRGTDTQYF
>TRBV7-2
CASSLKGQDNYGYTF
>TRBV19
CASRRTTGQGYYGYTF
>TRBV4-2
CASSQGSGQGYEQYF
>TRBV19
CASSTTGVANYGYTF
>TRBV27
CASRSTGGGREQYF
>TRBV19
CASSIRQSSTDTQYF
>TRBV6-5
CASSYWEAGGKETQYF
>TRBV2
CASSLDTAQHF
>TRBV18
CASSPMGLGTDTQYF
>TRBV9
CASSVGTGVANTGELFF
>TRBV5-6
CASSLAGQSLAKNIQYF
>TRBV30
CAWSGQGFSPLHF
>TRBV5-1
CASSLVAGGLNEQFF
>TRBV5-1
CASSLEGGREVDTQYF
>TRBV11-2
CASSLDRWLAGALSTDTQYF
>TRBV5-1
CASSSGLVGYTF
>TRBV10-2
CASNLSEQGIQYF
>TRBV11-2
CASSPGQWGDTRNEQFF
>TRBV5-4
CASSLPQARETQYF
>TRBV7-2
CASSARDSLHNSPLHF
>TRBV5-1
CASSLSFQKETQYF
>TRBV9
CASSVYGRGGHNEQFF
>TRBV18
CASSPRETEAFF
>TRBV9
CASSLNGGTNTGELFF
>TRBV27
CASRVTSSETQYF
>TRBV18
CASSRGLMDEQFF
>TRBV4-3
CASSPLTGSYNEQFF
>TRBV5-8
CASSSTGLGWSYEQYF
>TRBV7-9
CASSFGGNQPQHF
>TRBV5-1
CASSLRVRGYEQYF
>TRBV15
CATSRVLRDSYEQYF
>TRBV5-4
CASSSPRENTGELFF
>TRBV7-6
CASSLAWTGGAETQYF
>TRBV19
CASSITSGGAGTKNIQYF
>TRBV21-1
CANGRATGGSTDTQYF
>TRBV6-6
CASSRGAGGERGYTF
>TRBV5-1
CASSPASLTDTQYF
>TRBV5-1
CASSDRVGTGNSPLHF
>TRBV6-1
CASSEAGTGGRNTQYF
>TRBV5-6
CASSFYGSSNQPQHF
>TRBV4-2
CASSQDVLLSTDTQYF
>TRBV2
CASKGTGYYGYTF
>TRBV27
CASRGAGGDTQYF
>TRBV12-5
CASAPGQGLSYEQYF
>TRBV30
CAWGETGHYGYTF